This TCR beta chain was sequenced in a study of T cell responses to AZD1222 COVID-19 vaccine. Study observations and caveats: Baseline serostatus was positive in only five to seven AZD1222 recipients.

This clone was counted a few times. What it binds is not known. The table came from immunoSEQ multiplex PCR; TCRdb's copy has only in-frame clones and leaves some out. Of around 190,000 clones in the sample, about nine tenths were seen once. Germline assignment: CDR1 MGHRA and CDR2 YSYEKL. Trimming took 0 bases from V and 5 from J; bases not matched to a gene: 9. The length of the CDR3 is 18 residues. This receptor was obtained from an adult who received the AZD1222 COVID-19 vaccine. This sample comprised peripheral blood, obtained 28 days after the second AZD1222 dose. The chain has TRBV4-1 and TRBJ2-1; 11 positions agree with TRBD2. CDR3 bases: TGCGCCAGCAGCCAAGATTATAATAGCGGGAGGGTAGACAATGAGCAGTTCTTC. It codes for CASSQDYNSGRVDNEQFF.